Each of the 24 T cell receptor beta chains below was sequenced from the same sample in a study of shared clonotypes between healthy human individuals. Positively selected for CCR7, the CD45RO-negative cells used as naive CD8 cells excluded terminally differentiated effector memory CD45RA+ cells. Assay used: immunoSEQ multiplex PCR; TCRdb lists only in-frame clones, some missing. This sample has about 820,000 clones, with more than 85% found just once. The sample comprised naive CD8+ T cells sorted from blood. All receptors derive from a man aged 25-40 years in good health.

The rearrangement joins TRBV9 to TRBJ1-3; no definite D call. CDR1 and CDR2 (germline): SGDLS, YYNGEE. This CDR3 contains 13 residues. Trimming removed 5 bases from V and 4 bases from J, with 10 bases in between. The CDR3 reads CASRARSGNTIYF. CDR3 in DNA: TGTGCCAGCAGGGCCCGAAGCGGAAACACCATATATTTT.

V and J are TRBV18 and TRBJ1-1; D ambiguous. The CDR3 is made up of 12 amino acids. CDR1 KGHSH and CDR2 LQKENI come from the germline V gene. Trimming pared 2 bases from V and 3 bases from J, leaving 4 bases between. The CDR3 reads CASSPWDTEAFF. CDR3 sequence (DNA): TGTGCCAGCTCACCATGGGACACTGAAGCTTTCTTT. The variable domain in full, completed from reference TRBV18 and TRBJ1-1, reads NAGVMQNPRHLVRRRGQEARLRCSPMKGHSHVYWYRQLPEEGLKFMVYLQKENIIDESGMPKERFSAEFPKEGPSILRIQQVVRGDSAAYFCASSPWDTEAFFGQGTRLTVV.

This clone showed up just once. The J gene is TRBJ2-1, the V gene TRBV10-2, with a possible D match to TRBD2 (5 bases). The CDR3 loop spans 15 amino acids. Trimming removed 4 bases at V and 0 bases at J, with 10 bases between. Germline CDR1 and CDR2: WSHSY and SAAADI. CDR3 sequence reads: CASSVTGSSYNEQFF. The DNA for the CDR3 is TGCGCCAGCAGTGTAACGGGGAGCTCCTACAATGAGCAGTTCTTC.

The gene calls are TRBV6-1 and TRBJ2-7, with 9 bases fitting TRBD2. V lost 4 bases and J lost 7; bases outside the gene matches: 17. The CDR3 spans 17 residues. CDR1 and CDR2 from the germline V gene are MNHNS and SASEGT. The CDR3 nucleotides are TGTGCCAGCAGTGGATCTGGGGCGGGAGGGCCTTTGGGAGAGCAGTACTTC. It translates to CASSGSGAGGPLGEQYF.

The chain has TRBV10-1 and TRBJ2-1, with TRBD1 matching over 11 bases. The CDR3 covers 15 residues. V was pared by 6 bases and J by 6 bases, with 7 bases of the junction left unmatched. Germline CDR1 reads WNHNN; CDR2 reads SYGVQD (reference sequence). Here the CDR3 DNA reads TGCGCCAGCAGGGCCGGGACAGGGGGGGGCAATGAGCAGTTCTTC. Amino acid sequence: CASRAGTGGGNEQFF.

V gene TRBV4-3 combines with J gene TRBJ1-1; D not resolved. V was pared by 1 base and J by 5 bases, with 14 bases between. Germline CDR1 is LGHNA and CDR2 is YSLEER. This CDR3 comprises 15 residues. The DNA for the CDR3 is TGCGCCAGCAGCCAAGCCCCCCTGGGTGGGACTGAAGCTTTCTTT. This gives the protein CASSQAPLGGTEAFF.

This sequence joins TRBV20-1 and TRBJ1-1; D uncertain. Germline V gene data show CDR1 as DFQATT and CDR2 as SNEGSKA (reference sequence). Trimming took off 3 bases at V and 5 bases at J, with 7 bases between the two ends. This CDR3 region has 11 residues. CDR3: CSARQFTEAFF. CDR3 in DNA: TGCAGTGCTAGGCAGTTTACTGAAGCTTTCTTT.

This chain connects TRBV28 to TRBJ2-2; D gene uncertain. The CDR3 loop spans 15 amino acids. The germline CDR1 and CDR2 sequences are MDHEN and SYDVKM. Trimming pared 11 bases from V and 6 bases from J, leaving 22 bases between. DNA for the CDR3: TGTGCCGTCGAACCCCCGACGCTGGCGGCCGGGGAGCTGTTTTTT. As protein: CAVEPPTLAAGELFF.

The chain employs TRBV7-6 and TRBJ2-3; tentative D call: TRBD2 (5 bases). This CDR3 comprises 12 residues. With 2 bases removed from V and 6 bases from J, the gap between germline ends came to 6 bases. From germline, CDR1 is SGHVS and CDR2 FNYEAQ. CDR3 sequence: CASSLTGDTQYF. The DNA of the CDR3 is TGTGCCAGCAGCTTAACGGGGGATACGCAGTATTTT.

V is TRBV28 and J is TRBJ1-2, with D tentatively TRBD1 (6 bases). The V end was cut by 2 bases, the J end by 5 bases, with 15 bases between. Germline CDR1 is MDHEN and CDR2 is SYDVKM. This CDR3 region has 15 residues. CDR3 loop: CASSLRAGEGYGYTF. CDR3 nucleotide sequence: TGTGCCAGCAGTTTAAGGGCAGGGGAGGGGTATGGCTACACCTTC.

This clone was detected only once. CDR3 in amino acids: CASSLRPGGTGELFF. CDR3 DNA: TGTGCCAGCAGCTTGCGCCCTGGGGGTACCGGGGAGCTGTTTTTT. J is TRBJ2-2 and V is TRBV11-2, with D perhaps assigned TRBD1 or TRBD2 (5 bases each). Trimming shortened V by 3 bases and J by 5 bases, and 13 bases separated the two germline ends. The CDR3 has 15 residues. The germline V gene encodes CDR1 SGHAT and CDR2 FQNNGV.

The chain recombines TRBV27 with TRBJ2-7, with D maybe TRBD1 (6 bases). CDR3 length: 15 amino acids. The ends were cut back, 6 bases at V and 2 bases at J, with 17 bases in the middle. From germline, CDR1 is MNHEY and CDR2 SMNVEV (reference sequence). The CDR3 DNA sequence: TGTGCCAGCAGCTACAGGGCGAGGATCACCTACGAGCAGTACTTC. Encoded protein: CASSYRARITYEQYF.

The CDR3 nucleotides are TGTGCCAGCAGTGAAGAGGAGGGGGGGGCCAAAAACATTCAGTACTTC. Translated, it gives CASSEEEGGAKNIQYF. This chain joins TRBV6-1 and TRBJ2-4; D is possibly TRBD2 (7 bases). Between the trimmed V and J ends, which lost 1 base and 1 base, there was a span of 11 bases. The CDR3 has 16 residues. The germline V gene has CDR1 MNHNS and CDR2 SASEGT.

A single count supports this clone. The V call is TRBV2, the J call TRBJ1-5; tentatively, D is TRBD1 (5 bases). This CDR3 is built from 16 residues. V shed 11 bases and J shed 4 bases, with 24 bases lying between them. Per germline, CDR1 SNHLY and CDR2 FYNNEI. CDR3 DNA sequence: TGTGCCTGGGCCAGGGAGGGAGGTCTTAGAAATCAGCCCCAGCATTTT. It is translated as CAWAREGGLRNQPQHF.

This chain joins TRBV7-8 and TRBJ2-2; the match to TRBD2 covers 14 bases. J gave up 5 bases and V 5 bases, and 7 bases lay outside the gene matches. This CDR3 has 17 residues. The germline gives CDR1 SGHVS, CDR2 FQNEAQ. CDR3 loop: CASSLGTSGSWTGELFF. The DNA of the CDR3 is TGTGCCAGCAGCCTAGGGACTAGCGGGAGTTGGACCGGGGAGCTGTTTTTT.

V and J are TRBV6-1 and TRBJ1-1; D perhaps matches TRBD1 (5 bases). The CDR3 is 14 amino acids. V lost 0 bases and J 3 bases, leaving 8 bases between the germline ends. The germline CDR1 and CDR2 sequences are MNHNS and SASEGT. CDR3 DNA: TGTGCCAGCAGTGAAGCGACGGGGCACACTGAAGCTTTCTTT. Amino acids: CASSEATGHTEAFF.

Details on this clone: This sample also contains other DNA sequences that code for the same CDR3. CDR3: CASSTGPNTGELFF. For the CDR3, the DNA is TGTGCCAGCAGCACGGGACCGAACACCGGGGAGCTGTTTTTT. This chain uses TRBV11-2 with TRBJ2-2; D could derive from TRBD1 or TRBD2 (5 bases each). The CDR3 covers 14 residues. With 5 bases removed from V and 0 bases from J, the gap between germline ends came to 7 bases. Germline V CDR1 and CDR2: SGHAT, FQNNGV.

CDR3 loop: CASSLAASGRNEQFF. The CDR3, as DNA: TGTGCCAGCAGCTTAGCTGCTAGCGGGAGAAATGAGCAGTTCTTC. The gene calls are TRBV7-6 and TRBJ2-1; 10 bases map to TRBD2. The V gene's germline CDR1 is SGHVS and CDR2 FNYEAQ. The CDR3 is 15 amino acids. Unmatched junction bases numbered 3, after V lost 0 bases and J lost 7 bases. Looking up the rest from reference TRBV7-6 and TRBJ2-1 gives the full variable domain: GAGVSQSPRYKVTKRGQDVALRCDPISGHVSLYWYRQALGQGPEFLTYFNYEAQQDKSGLPNDRFSAERPEGSISTLTIQRTEQRDSAMYRCASSLAASGRNEQFFGPGTRLTVL.

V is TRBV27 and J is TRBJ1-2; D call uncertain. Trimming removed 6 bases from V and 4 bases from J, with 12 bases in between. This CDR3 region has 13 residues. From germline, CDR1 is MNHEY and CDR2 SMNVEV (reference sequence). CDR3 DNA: TGTGCCAGCAGCAGTGGACCTTCCTATGGCTACACCTTC. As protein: CASSSGPSYGYTF.

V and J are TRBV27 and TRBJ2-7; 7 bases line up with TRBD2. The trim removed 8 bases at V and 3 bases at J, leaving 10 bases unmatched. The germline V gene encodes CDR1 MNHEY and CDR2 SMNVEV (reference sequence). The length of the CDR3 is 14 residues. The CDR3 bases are TGTGCCAGCTCGGTGGCGGGAGTCGGCTACGAGCAGTACTTC. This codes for CASSVAGVGYEQYF.

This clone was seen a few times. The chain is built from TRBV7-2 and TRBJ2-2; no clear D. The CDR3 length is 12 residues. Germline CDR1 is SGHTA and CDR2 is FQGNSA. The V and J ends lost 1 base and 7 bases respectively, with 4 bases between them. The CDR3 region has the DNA TGTGCCAGCAGCTTAGAAGTCGGGGAGCTGTTTTTT. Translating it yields CASSLEVGELFF.

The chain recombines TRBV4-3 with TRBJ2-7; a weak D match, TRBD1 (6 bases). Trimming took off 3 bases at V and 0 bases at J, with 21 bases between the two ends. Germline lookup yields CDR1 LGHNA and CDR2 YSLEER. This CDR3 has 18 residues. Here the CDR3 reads CASSQYTLSAGVSYEQYF. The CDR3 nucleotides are TGCGCCAGCAGCCAGTATACCCTTTCGGCAGGGGTCTCCTACGAGCAGTACTTC.

CDR3 bases: TGTGCCAGCAGTGAATTGGGGGAGCTGTTTTTT. Residues: CASSELGELFF. The chain combines TRBV25-1 with TRBJ2-2, with no clear D. Germline assignment: CDR1 MGHDK and CDR2 SYGVNS. This CDR3 is 11 amino acids long. The germline V and J ends were trimmed by 1 base and 8 bases, with 2 bases remaining between them.

The DNA for the CDR3 is TGTGCCAGCAGCGTAGAGGCACACGACGCGTTAGAGACCCAGTACTTC. It specifies CASSVEAHDALETQYF. The chain uses TRBV9 and TRBJ2-5; D gene uncertain. The V gene's germline CDR1 is SGDLS and CDR2 YYNGEE. The CDR3 loop spans 16 amino acids. V shed 0 bases and J shed 4 bases, with 16 bases lying between them.